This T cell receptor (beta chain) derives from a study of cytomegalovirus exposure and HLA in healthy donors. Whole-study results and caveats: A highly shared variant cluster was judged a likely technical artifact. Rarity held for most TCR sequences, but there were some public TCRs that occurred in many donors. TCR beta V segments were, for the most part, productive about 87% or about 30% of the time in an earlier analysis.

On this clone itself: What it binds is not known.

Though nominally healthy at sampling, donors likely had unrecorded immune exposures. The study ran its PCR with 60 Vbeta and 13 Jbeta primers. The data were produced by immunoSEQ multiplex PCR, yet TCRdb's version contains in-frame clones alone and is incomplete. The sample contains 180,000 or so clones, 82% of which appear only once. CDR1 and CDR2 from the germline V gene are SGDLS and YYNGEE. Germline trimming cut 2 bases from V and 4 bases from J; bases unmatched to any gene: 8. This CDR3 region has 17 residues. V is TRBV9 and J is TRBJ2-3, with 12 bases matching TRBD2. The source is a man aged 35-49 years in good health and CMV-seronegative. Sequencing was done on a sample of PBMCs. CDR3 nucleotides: TGTGCCAGCAGCGTGGGGGCTCTAGCGGGGGGGGCAGATACGCAGTATTTT. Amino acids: CASSVGALAGGADTQYF.